This record concerns one T cell receptor beta chain sequence. Its antigen is still unknown. No much larger clone exists at a distance of one base, and base qualities are not known. V is shortened by 7 bases, J by 5 bases, and the region joining them spans 15 bases. The germline V gene specifies MRHNA as CDR1 and SNTAGT as CDR2. From the cysteine up to the phenylalanine, the CDR3 has a length of 14 residues. CDR3 DNA only is kept here, 42 bases in frame from base 1. These data originate in a study of blood T cells in healthy people across ages (dated by TCRdb to between 2014 and 2016). Notes on the research overall: In model experiments, template switching captured about one uniquely barcoded TCR beta cDNA molecule for every two T cells. The study measured age-related changes in TCR beta repertoire diversity using deep sequencing normalized with unique cDNA molecular identifiers. The donors were divided into four age groups: young (average approximately 15 years), middle-aged (under 40), aged (about 61) and long-lived (about 90). The study analyzed two additional independent replicas of 1 million unique cDNA reads from the same blood draw for two donors, one aged 18 to 30 and one aged 80 or older.

Donors were a few dozen systemically healthy Caucasian individuals from Russia aged roughly 6 to 90 years. Roughly 10 milliliters of peripheral blood were collected from each donor into EDTA-treated Vacutainer tubes. Ficoll-Paque density-gradient centrifugation was used to isolate PBMCs, with at least 6 million per sample. Total RNA was extracted from PBMCs with Trizol reagent, with at least 5 micrograms obtained per sample. For every donor, an aliquot of PBMCs went through flow cytometry to measure the percentages of naive CD45RAhigh/CD27high T cells. Receptor amplification or capture employed 5' RACE. For sequencing, an Illumina HiSeq 2500 was employed. A second PCR of about 6 to 12 cycles was run with a J-beta primer mix and a sample-barcoded 5' primer. A template-switch 5' adaptor carrying 12 random nucleotides introduced a unique molecular identifier onto each TCR beta cDNA molecule. Each sample yielded at least 3 million CDR3-containing paired-end reads. All of the RNA was converted into first-strand cDNA using the Mint cDNA synthesis kit, with a TRBC-specific oligonucleotide serving as the primer. After uracil-DNA glycosylase treatment, a first 18-cycle PCR used universal primers M1SS and BC2_uni_R on all cDNA. The paper's data handling went like this. Each sample was normalized by randomly selecting 1 million high-quality reads, each carrying a distinct molecular identifier. Reads with shared molecular identifiers were discarded instead of being binned into consensus sequences. MiTCR, run with a Q25 quality threshold and the strictest error-elimination algorithm, handled CDR3 identification, clonotype clustering and error correction. Lower-bound total TCR beta diversity was estimated with a nonparametric unseen species model using Euler transformation. Clones were called with MiXCR by TCRdb after fastp trimmed the public reads at Q25, and only in-frame beta chains were retained. Here each entry gathers all rows of one CDR3 protein and keeps the most common genes and DNA. None of the V and J calls come from the authors' own analysis; TCRdb made them. The sample table holds about 760,000 distinct CDR3 sequences, of which about 25% were seen once. The ten largest clones capture around 9.2% of the sample.

Study-wide conclusions, independent of this receptor: Total diversity estimates from one million sequenced T cells were considered lower bounds and underestimates. Because donor CMV infection status was unknown, age-related changes in expanded clonotypes were potentially confounded. As age increased, observed TCR beta diversity per million T cells dropped in a roughly linear way, and a significant reduction was already evident by age 40. Compared with the aged group, the long-lived group had more naive CD4+ T cells, fewer expanded clones and increased TCR diversity, suggesting age selection. Conclusive comparison of naive and antigen-experienced compartments was prevented by the profiling of bulk unsorted PBMCs. There was a strong correlation between observed TCR beta diversity and the percentage of naive T cells measured by flow cytometry.

This sample was also put to use in a study of T cells of mothers and their children. The second study's authors report: The donors were nine systemically healthy Caucasian individuals, made up of three mothers and their six children. cDNA synthesis used all of the extracted RNA, with approximately 1.6 ug of RNA in each 15 ul reaction. Sample barcodes and 2-4 random nucleotides were added via the M1S primer in the second PCR. Each mother yielded over 9.5 million TCR beta CDR3 reads and each child 2.5 million to 3 million reads. In both related and unrelated pairs, thymic selection shapes the output of TCR recombination in a similar way, with inherited differences having only a minor effect. Normalized repertoire overlap was always found to be slightly, but never significantly, higher in related mother-child pairs than in unrelated mother-child pairs. Persistent microchimeric T cell clones were not detected, at a sensitivity of about 90 clones per million clonotypes. To look for features that set related mother-child pairs apart from unrelated individuals, the researchers ran deep NGS to compare the TCR beta repertoires of mothers and children. Mothers averaged about 40 +/- 4 years of age and children averaged about 10 +/- 4 years. After adapter ligation was performed with NEBNext reagents, the libraries were sequenced on an Illumina HiSeq 2000 with 100+100 nt paired-end reads. To prevent cross-contamination, the mother and child libraries were prepared one month apart and sequenced in separate runs. For each donor, between roughly 500,000 and 2,100,000 distinct TCR beta clonotypes were identified. Naive TCR beta clonotypes were estimated from low-frequency clonotypes matched to each donor's FACS-determined naive share, without sorting.

Material for sequencing was blood. The clonotype was recovered from a boy younger than 18 in good health. The receptor chain draws on TRBV6-4 and TRBJ2-1; the D gene remains uncertain. The DNA sequence is as follows: TGTGCCAGCACTTCAGCTTATCCCGACAATGAGCAGTTCTTC. Its coded protein is CASTSAYPDNEQFF.